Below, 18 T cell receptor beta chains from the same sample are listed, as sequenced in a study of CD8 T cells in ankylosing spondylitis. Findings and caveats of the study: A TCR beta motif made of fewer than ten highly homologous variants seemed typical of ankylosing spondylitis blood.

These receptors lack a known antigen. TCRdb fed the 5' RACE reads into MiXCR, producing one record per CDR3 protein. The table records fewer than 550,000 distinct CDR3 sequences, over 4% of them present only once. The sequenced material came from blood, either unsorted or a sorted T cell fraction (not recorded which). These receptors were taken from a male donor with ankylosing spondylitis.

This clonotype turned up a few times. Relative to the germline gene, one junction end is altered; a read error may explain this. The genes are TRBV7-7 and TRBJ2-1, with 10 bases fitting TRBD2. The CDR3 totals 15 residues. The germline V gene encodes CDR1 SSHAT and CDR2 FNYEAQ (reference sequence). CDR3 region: CASSLQLAGENEQFF. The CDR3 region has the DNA TGTGCTAGCAGCTTACAGCTAGCGGGAGAGAATGAGCAGTTCTTC.

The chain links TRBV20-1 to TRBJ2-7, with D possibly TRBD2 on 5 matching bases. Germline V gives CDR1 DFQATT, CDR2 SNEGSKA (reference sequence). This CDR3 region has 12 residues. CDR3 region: CRAGSDQYEQYF. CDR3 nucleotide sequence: TGCAGGGCGGGCAGCGACCAATACGAGCAGTACTTC.

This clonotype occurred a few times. CDR3 amino acids: CASSSAGTGIGEAFF. DNA for the CDR3: TGTGCCAGCAGTTCCGCCGGGACAGGGATTGGTGAAGCTTTCTTT. The chain combines TRBV28 with TRBJ1-1, with 9 bases aligning to TRBD1. The V segment lost 4 bases and the J segment 7 bases; nucleotides outside the gene matches: 10. The CDR3 has 15 amino acids. Germline-derived CDR1 and CDR2 are MDHEN and SYDVKM.

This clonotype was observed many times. In nucleotides, the CDR3 is TGCAGTGCTAGAGATCGGGACGGGAATAGAGATACGCAGTATTTT. Translating it yields CSARDRDGNRDTQYF. The V gene is TRBV20-1, the J gene TRBJ2-3; D may be TRBD1 or TRBD2 (5 bases each). The CDR3 runs 15 residues. V lost 0 bases, J lost 5 bases, and 15 bases lay in between. Germline V lookup: CDR1 DFQATT, CDR2 SNEGSKA (reference sequence).

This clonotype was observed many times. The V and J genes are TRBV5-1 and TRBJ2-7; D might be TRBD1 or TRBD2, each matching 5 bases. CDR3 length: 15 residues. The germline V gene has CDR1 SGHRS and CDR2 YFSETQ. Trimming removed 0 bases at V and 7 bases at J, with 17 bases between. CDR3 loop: CASSLVWGSYSEQYF. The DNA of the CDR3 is TGCGCCAGCAGCTTGGTATGGGGGTCCTACTCAGAGCAGTACTTC. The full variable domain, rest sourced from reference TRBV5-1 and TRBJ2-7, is KAGVTQTPRYLIKTRGQQVTLSCSPISGHRSVSWYQQTPGQGLQFLFEYFSETQRNKGNFPGRFSGRQFSNSRSEMNVSTLELGDSALYLCASSLVWGSYSEQYFGPGTRLTVT.

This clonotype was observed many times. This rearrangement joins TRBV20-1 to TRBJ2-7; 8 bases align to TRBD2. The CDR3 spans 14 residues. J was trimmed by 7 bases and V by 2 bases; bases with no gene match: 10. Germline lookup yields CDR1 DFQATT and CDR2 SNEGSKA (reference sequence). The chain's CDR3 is CSARYSGKGGEQYF. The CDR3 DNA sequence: TGCAGTGCTAGATATAGCGGGAAAGGAGGGGAGCAGTACTTC.

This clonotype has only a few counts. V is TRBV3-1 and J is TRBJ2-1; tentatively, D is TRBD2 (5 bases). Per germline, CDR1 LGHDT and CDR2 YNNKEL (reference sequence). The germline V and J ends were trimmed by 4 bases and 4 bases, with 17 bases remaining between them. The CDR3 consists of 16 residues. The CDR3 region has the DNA TGTGCCAGCAGCCGCGGGCGCGCTACCACATACAATGAGCAGTTCTTC. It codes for CASSRGRATTYNEQFF.

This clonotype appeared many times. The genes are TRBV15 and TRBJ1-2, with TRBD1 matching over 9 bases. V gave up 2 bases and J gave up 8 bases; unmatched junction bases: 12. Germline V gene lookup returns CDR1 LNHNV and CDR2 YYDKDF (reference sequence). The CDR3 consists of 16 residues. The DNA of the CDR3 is TGTGCCACCAGCAGACTCCGACCGGGACAGGGAGCGGGCTACACCTTC. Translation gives CATSRLRPGQGAGYTF.

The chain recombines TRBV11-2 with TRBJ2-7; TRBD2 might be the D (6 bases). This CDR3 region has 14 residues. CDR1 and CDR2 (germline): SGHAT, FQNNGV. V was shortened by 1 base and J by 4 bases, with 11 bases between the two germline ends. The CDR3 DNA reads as TGTGCCAGCAGCTTAGCGGGGAGGCTGTACGAGCAGTACTTC. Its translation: CASSLAGRLYEQYF.

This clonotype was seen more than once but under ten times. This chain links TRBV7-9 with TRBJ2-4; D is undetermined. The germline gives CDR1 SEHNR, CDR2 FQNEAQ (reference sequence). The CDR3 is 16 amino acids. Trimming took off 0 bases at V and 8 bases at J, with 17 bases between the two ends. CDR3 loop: CASSLAFGPPSDIQYF. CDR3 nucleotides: TGTGCCAGCAGCTTAGCATTCGGGCCTCCGTCGGACATTCAGTACTTC.

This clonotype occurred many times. The CDR3 DNA sequence: TGTGCCACCAGCAGAGATCGGGGGACAGGGGTTTTGTACGAGCAGTACTTC. Translating gives CATSRDRGTGVLYEQYF. V is TRBV15 and J is TRBJ2-7, with 10 nucleotides matching TRBD1. Germline assignment: CDR1 LNHNV and CDR2 YYDKDF (reference sequence). The ends lost 0 bases at V and 4 bases at J; junction bases unmatched: 9. The CDR3 loop spans 17 amino acids.

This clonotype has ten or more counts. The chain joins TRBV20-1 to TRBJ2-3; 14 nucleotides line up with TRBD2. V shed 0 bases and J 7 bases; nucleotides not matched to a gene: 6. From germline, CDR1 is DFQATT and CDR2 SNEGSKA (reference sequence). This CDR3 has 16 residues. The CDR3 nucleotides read TGCAGTGCTAGAGATCCTAGACTAGCGGGGGGGTATACGCAGTATTTT. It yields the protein CSARDPRLAGGYTQYF.

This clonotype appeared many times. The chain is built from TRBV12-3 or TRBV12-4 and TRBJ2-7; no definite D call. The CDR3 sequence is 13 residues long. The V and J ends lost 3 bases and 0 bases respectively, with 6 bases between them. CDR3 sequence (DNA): TGTGCCAGCAGTTTGATGGCCTCCTACGAGCAGTACTTC. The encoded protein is CASSLMASYEQYF.

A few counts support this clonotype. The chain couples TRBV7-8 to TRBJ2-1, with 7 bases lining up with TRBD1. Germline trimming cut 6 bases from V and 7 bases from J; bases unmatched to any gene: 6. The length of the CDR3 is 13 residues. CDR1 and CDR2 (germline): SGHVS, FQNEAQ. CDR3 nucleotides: TGTGCCAGCAGGAGGGGGCTTTTAAATGAGCAGTTCTTC. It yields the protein CASRRGLLNEQFF.

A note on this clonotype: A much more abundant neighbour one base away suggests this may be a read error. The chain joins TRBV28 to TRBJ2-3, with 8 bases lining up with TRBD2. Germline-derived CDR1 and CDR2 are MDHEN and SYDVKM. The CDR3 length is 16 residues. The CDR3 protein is CTSSYTGGSFTDTQYF. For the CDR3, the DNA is TGTACCAGCAGTTATACGGGGGGGTCCTTCACAGATACGCAGTATTTT.

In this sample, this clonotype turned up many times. The CDR3 loop is CSALDGAETQYF. Written as DNA, the CDR3 is TGCAGCGCCCTGGACGGGGCCGAGACCCAGTACTTC. The chain has TRBV29-1 and TRBJ2-5; perhaps D is TRBD1 or TRBD2 (5 bases each). The V gene lost 7 bases and the J gene lost 5 bases, with 14 bases spanning the gap. Germline V gives CDR1 SQVTM, CDR2 ANQGSEA. This CDR3 region has 12 residues.

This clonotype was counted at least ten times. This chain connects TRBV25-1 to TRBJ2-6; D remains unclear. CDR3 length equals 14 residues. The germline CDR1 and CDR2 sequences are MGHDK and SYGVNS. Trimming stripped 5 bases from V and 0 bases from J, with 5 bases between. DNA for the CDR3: TGTGCCAGCAGTTGGGTCTCTGGGGCCAACGTCCTGACTTTC. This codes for CASSWVSGANVLTF.

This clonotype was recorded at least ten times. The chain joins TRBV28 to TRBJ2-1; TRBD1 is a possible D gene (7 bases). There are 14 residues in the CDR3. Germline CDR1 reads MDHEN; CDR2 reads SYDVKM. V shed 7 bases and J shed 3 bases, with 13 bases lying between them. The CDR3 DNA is TGTGCCAGCAACCCAGGGGGGAGCTACAATGAGCAGTTCTTC. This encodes CASNPGGSYNEQFF.